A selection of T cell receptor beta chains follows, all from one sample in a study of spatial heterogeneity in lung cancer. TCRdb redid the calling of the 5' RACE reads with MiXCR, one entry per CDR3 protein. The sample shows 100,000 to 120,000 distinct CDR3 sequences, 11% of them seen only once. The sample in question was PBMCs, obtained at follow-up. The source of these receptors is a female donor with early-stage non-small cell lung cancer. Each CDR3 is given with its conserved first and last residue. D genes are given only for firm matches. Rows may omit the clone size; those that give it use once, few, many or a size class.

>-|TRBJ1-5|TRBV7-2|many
CASSPNHRDAQHF
TGTGCCAGCAGCCCAAACCACAGGGACGCCCAGCATTTT
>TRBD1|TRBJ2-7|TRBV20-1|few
CSASSGQGYEQYF
TGCAGTGCTAGCTCCGGACAGGGCTACGAGCAGTACTTC
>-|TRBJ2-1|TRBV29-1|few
CSVELLVRLKDNEQFF
TGCAGCGTTGAGTTGCTGGTCCGCCTGAAGGACAATGAGCAGTTCTTC
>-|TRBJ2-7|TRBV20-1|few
CSARERGLGEQYF
TGCAGTGCTAGAGAAAGAGGGTTAGGGGAGCAGTACTTC
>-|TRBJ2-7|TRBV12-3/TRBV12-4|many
CASSSRYEQYF
TGTGCCAGCAGTTCCCGGTACGAGCAGTACTTC
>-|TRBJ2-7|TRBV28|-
CASTTQGPGVAYEQYF
TGTGCCAGCACCACCCAAGGGCCGGGAGTGGCCTACGAGCAGTACTTC
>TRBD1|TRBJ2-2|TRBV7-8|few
CASSPRGQGVGELFF
TGTGCCAGCAGCCCAAGGGGCCAGGGGGTCGGGGAGCTGTTTTTT
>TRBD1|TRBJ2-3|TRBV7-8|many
CASRSTGSTDTQYF
TGTGCCAGCCGTTCGACAGGGAGCACAGATACGCAGTATTTT
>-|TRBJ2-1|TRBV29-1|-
CSVPSSIGNQYEQFF
TGCAGCGTTCCATCTAGCATCGGCAATCAATACGAGCAGTTCTTC
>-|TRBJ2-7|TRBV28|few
CASRGWGAAYEQYF
TGTGCCAGCAGAGGGTGGGGGGCCGCCTACGAGCAGTACTTC
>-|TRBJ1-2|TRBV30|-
CAWSPGPINYGYTF
TGTGCCTGGAGCCCGGGACCGATTAACTATGGCTACACCTTC
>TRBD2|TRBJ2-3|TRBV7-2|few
CASSLPIWTSGRSSNTQYF
TGTGCCAGCAGCTTACCTATTTGGACTAGCGGGAGGTCATCAAATACGCAGTATTTT
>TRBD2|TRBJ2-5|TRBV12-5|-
CASGLGLAGGPILEETQYF
TGTGCTAGTGGTTTGGGACTAGCGGGAGGGCCGATATTAGAAGAGACCCAGTACTTC
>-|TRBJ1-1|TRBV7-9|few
CASSLTVRSNTEAFF
TGTGCCAGCAGCTTGACAGTTAGATCGAACACTGAAGCTTTCTTT
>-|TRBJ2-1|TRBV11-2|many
CASSIDWGRYNEQFF
TGTGCCAGCAGCATCGATTGGGGCCGTTACAATGAGCAGTTCTTC
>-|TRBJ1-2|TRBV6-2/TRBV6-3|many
CASSYSGSNYGYTF
TGTGCCAGCAGTTACTCAGGAAGCAACTATGGCTACACCTTC
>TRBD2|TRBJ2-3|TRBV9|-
CASSTSGAGYTDTQYF
TGTGCCAGCAGCACCAGCGGAGCGGGGTACACAGATACGCAGTATTTT
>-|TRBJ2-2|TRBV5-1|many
CASSLDPGAGELFF
TGCGCCAGCAGCTTGGATCCGGGGGCCGGGGAGCTGTTTTTT
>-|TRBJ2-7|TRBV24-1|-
CATSDSRTAPSEQYF
TGTGCCACCAGTGATTCACGGACAGCCCCTTCCGAGCAGTACTTC
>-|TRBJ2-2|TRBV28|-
CASRRTSPTGELFF
TGTGCCAGCAGAAGGACCAGCCCAACCGGGGAGCTGTTTTTT
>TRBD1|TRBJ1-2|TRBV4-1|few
CASSSDRGLNYGYTF
TGCGCCAGCAGCTCCGACAGGGGGCTTAACTATGGCTACACCTTC
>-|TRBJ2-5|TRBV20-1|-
CSATAHLAQPSETQYF
TGCAGTGCTACCGCACACCTGGCCCAGCCTTCGGAGACCCAGTACTTC
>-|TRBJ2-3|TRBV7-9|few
CASSQGISTDTQYF
TGTGCCAGCAGCCAGGGTATTAGCACAGATACGCAGTATTTT
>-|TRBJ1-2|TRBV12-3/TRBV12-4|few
CASSLAKDYYGYTF
TGTGCCAGCAGTTTAGCGAAGGACTACTATGGCTACACCTTC
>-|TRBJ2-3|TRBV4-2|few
CASSPSAAQDLTDTQYF
TGTGCCAGCAGCCCTTCTGCGGCTCAAGACCTCACAGATACGCAGTATTTT
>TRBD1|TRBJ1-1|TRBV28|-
CASTAGGQGGTEAFF
TGTGCCAGCACCGCAGGGGGGCAGGGGGGCACTGAAGCTTTCTTT
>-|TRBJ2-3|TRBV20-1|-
CSALPRGTYTDTQYF
TGCAGTGCTCTACCCCGGGGAACCTACACAGATACGCAGTATTTT
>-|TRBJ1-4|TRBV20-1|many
CSAKLRTEKLFF
TGCAGTGCTAAACTCCGGACAGAAAAACTGTTTTTT
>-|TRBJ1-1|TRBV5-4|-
CASSSWAQTNTEAFF
TGTGCCAGCAGCTCGTGGGCACAGACCAACACTGAAGCTTTCTTT
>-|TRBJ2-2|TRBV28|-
CASSGIGLANTGELFF
TGTGCCAGCAGTGGGATTGGACTGGCGAACACCGGGGAGCTGTTTTTT
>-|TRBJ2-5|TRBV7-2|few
CASSQYRDFPQETQYF
TGTGCCAGCAGCCAATATCGGGACTTCCCCCAAGAGACCCAGTACTTC
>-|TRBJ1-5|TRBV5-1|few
CASSLSSNQPQHF
TGCGCCAGCAGCTTGAGTAGCAATCAGCCCCAGCATTTT
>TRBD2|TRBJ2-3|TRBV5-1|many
CASSWTSGNADTQYF
TGCGCCAGCAGCTGGACTAGCGGGAACGCAGATACGCAGTATTTT
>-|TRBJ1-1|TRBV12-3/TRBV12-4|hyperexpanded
CASSLGYRRAEAFF
TGTGCCAGCAGCCTGGGCTACAGAAGGGCTGAAGCTTTCTTT
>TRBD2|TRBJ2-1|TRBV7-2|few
CASSSGGVGKDEQFF
TGTGCCAGCAGCTCGGGGGGAGTGGGAAAGGATGAGCAGTTCTTC
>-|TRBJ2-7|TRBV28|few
CASKSSDSYEQYF
TGTGCCAGCAAGTCTAGCGACTCCTACGAGCAGTACTTC
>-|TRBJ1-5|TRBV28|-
CASSPTSWQGYSNQPQHF
TGTGCCAGCAGTCCCACCTCGTGGCAGGGTTATAGCAATCAGCCCCAGCATTTT
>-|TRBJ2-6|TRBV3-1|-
CASRDRPSGANVLTF
TGTGCCAGCAGGGACAGACCCTCTGGGGCCAACGTCCTGACTTTC
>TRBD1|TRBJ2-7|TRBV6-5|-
CASSYKGANYEQYF
TGTGCCAGCAGTTACAAGGGGGCGAACTACGAGCAGTACTTC
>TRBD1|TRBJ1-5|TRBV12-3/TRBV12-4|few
CASRRQGSVNQPQHF
TGTGCCAGCAGACGACAGGGATCCGTCAATCAGCCCCAGCATTTT
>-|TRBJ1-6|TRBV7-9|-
CASSRPSNPLHF
TGTGCCAGCAGCAGACCTAGCAATCCCCTCCACTTT
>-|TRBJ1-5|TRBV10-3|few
CAISGGSLFSNQPQHF
TGTGCCATCAGTGGCGGGTCCCTCTTTAGCAATCAGCCCCAGCATTTT
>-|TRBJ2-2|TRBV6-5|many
CASSSPYGTPGELFF
TGTGCCAGCAGCAGTCCGTATGGGACACCGGGCGAGCTGTTTTTT
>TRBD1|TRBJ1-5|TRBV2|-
CASRLGTVSNQPQHF
TGTGCCAGCAGATTAGGGACAGTTAGCAATCAGCCCCAGCATTTT
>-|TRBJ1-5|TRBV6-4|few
CASSPGIDSDSNQPQHF
TGTGCCAGCAGTCCAGGGATAGACAGCGATAGCAATCAGCCCCAGCATTTT
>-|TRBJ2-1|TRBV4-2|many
CASRAGPEQFF
TGTGCCAGCAGGGCAGGGCCTGAGCAGTTCTTC
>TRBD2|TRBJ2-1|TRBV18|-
CASSLTSGRAGNEQFF
TGTGCCAGCTCACTGACTAGCGGGAGGGCCGGCAATGAGCAGTTCTTC
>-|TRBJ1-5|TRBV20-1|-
CSARQRDRNQPQHF
TGCAGTGCTAGACAAAGGGACCGCAATCAGCCCCAGCATTTT
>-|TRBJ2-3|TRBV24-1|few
CATSDSGRTTDTQYF
TGTGCCACCAGTGATTCGGGGAGGACTACAGATACGCAGTATTTT
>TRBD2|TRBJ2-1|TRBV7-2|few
CASSSTGLAGYNEQFF
TGTGCCAGCAGCTCTACGGGACTAGCGGGTTACAATGAGCAGTTCTTC
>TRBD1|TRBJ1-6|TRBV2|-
CASSERQGGNSPLHF
TGTGCCAGCAGTGAACGACAGGGGGGTAATTCACCCCTCCACTTT
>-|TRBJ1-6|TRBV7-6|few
CASSPDIYNSPLHF
TGTGCCAGCAGCCCGGACATCTATAATTCACCCCTCCACTTT
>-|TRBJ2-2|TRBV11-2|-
CASRIWGAAGELFF
TGTGCCAGCCGCATTTGGGGCGCAGCCGGGGAGCTGTTTTTT
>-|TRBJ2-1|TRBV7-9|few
CASSPRGSYNEQFF
TGTGCCAGCAGCCCGCGGGGCTCCTACAATGAGCAGTTCTTC